This TCR beta chain originates from a study of T cell responses to AZD1222 COVID-19 vaccine. Between the trimmed V and J ends, which lost 0 bases and 6 bases, there was a span of 11 bases. The CDR3 sequence is 14 residues long. The germline V gene encodes CDR1 GTSNPN and CDR2 SVGIG (reference sequence). This table comes from immunoSEQ multiplex PCR, and its TCRdb copy is limited to in-frame clones, with some not included. The sample lists just over 150,000 clones, around 87% occurring once. This sample comprised peripheral blood, obtained 28 days after the second AZD1222 dose. The sequence was obtained from an adult who received the AZD1222 COVID-19 vaccine. The chain is built from TRBV30 and TRBJ1-4; no definite D call. Here the CDR3 DNA reads TGTGCCTGGAGTGTTTCGCGATATCATGAAAAACTGTTTTTT. Its translation is CAWSVSRYHEKLFF.